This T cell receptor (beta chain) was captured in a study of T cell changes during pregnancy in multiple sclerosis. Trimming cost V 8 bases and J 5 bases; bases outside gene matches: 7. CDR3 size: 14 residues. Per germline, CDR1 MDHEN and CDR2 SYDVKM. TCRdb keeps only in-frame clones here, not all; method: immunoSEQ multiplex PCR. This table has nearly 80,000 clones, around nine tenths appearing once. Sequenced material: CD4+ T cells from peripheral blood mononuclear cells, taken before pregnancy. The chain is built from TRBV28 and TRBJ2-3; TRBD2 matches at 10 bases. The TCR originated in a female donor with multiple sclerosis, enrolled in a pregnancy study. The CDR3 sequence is CASSTSGIEDTQYF. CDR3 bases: TGTGCCAGCTCCACTAGCGGGATTGAAGATACGCAGTATTTT.